What follows are 5 T cell receptor beta chains derived from one specimen sequenced in a study of T cell repertoires in cytomegalovirus infection. Their specific antigens are unknown. Each CDR3 protein is one row after TCRdb ran MiXCR on the reads. The table includes tens of thousands of distinct CDR3 sequences, roughly 20% detected once. This specimen was CD8+ T cells from cultured PBMCs, taken from culture after CMV antigen stimulation. Receptors originate from a human donor in good health (CMV status not recorded). Some clones in this sample may be carry-over from other donors' samples.

The J gene is TRBJ2-1, the V gene TRBV5-6, with 10 bases matching TRBD2. Germline-derived CDR1 and CDR2 are SGHDT and YYEEEE. Trimming cost V 5 bases and J 2 bases; bases outside gene matches: 4. The CDR3 runs to 15 residues. The DNA of the CDR3 is TGTGCCAGCAGTCTACTAGCGGGGACCTACAATGAGCAGTTCTTC. It yields the protein CASSLLAGTYNEQFF.

The chain recombines TRBV4-3 with TRBJ2-7, with D possibly TRBD1 on 6 matching bases. This CDR3 has 15 residues. V lost 0 bases and J lost 4, with 13 bases in between. In germline, CDR1 is LGHNA, CDR2 YSLEER. The CDR3 loop reads CASSQDRGSGYEQYF. CDR3 nucleotide sequence: TGCGCCAGCAGCCAAGACAGGGGATCCGGATACGAGCAGTACTTC.

The genes are TRBV5-8 and TRBJ2-1; D is undetermined. The germline CDR1 and CDR2 sequences are SGHTS and YDEGEE. V lost 2 bases to trimming and J lost 2 bases, with 8 bases between them. The CDR3 runs 14 residues. CDR3 sequence reads: CASSFSGPYNEQFF. In DNA, the CDR3 is TGTGCCAGCAGCTTTTCCGGGCCCTACAATGAGCAGTTCTTC. Filled out from reference TRBV5-8 and TRBJ2-1, the complete variable domain reads EAGVTQSPTHLIKTRGQQATLRCSPISGHTSVYWYQQALGLGLQFLLWYDEGEERNRGNFPPRFSGRQFPNYSSELNVNALELEDSALYLCASSFSGPYNEQFFGPGTRLTVL.

This clonotype was found a few times. CDR3 DNA: TGTGCCAGCAGCTATCCACTCAGCACAGATACGCAGTATTTT. Residues: CASSYPLSTDTQYF. V and J are TRBV7-9 and TRBJ2-3; D not resolved. Trimming pared 4 bases from V and 0 bases from J, leaving 8 bases between. The CDR3 spans 14 residues. Germline V gene sequence: CDR1 SEHNR, CDR2 FQNEAQ (reference sequence).

V is TRBV7-2 and J is TRBJ1-1; D possibly corresponds to TRBD1 (5 bases). Trimming removed 2 bases at V and 5 bases at J, with 18 bases between. The CDR3 is 16 amino acids. Germline values: CDR1 SGHTA, CDR2 FQGNSA. In DNA, the CDR3 is TGTGCCAGCAGCTTAAGGGCGGGACGGACGAAAACTGAAGCTTTCTTT. Translating it yields CASSLRAGRTKTEAFF.